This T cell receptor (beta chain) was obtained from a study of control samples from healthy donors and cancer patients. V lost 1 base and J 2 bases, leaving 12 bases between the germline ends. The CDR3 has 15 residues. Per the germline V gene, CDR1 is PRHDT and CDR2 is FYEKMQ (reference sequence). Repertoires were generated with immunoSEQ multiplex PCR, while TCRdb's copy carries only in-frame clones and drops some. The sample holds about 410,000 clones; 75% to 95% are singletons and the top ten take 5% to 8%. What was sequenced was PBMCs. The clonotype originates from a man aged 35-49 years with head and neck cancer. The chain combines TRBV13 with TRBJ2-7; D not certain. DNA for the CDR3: TGTGCCAGCAGCTTAGAAGCATCAAATACCTACGAGCAGTACTTC. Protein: CASSLEASNTYEQYF.